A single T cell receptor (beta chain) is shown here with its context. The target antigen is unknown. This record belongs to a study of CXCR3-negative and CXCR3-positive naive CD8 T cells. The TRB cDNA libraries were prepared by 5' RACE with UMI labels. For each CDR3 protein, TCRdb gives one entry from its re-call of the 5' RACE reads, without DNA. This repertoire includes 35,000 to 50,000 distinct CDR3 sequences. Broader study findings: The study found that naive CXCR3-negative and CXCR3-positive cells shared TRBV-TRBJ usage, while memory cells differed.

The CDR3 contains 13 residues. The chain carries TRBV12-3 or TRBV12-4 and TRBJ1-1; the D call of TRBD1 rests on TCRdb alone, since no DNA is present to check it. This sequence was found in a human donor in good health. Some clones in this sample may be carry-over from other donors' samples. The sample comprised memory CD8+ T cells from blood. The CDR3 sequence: CASRQEDDTEAFF.